This TCR beta chain was found in a study of radiotherapy plus CTLA-4 blockade in lung cancer. Looked up from germline, CDR1 is MNHNY and CDR2 is SVGAGI (reference sequence). Trimming took off 8 bases at V and 2 bases at J, with 6 bases between the two ends. The CDR3 is 11 amino acids. This clone was seen more than once but under ten times. The antigen remains undetermined. The repertoire was sequenced with immunoSEQ multiplex PCR; TCRdb's copy has only in-frame clones and lacks some. The table has around 82,000 clones, approximately 80% seen once. Those with chemo-refractory metastatic non-small-cell lung cancer were treated with focal radiation combined with CTLA-4 blockade using ipilimumab. Whole-study results and caveats: Clones of tumor-derived TCRs expanded in blood after radiotherapy plus ipilimumab. The authors reported that early blood T cell clone dynamics, with interferon-beta, best predicted response.

The chain has TRBV6-6 and TRBJ2-5; unclear D gene. This sequence was found in a human donor with non-small cell lung cancer who had stable disease on radiotherapy plus ipilimumab. The source material was peripheral blood, sampled from a patient treated with radiotherapy plus ipilimumab. Here the CDR3 reads CASGMQETQYF. The CDR3 region has the DNA TGTGCCAGCGGAATGCAAGAGACCCAGTACTTC.